These T cell receptor beta chains were read from a single sample in a study of OX40 agonist ivuxolimab in advanced cancers. The assay was immunoSEQ multiplex PCR, and TCRdb's table has in-frame clones only and misses some. Here the sample spans roughly 58,000 clones, less than 90% being singletons. The source material was CD4+ or CD8+ T cells sorted from blood, sampled in a trial of the OX40 agonist ivuxolimab. These receptors were taken from an adult with an advanced solid tumor such as melanoma, head and neck, liver or kidney cancer. The conserved cysteine and the conserved F or W are not part of the CDR3 here.

TRBV20-1	TRBJ2-4	SAPGGIQY
TRBV7-9	TRBJ2-1	ASSPRQALSSYNEQF
TRBV9	TRBJ2-7	ASSAGREQY
TRBV5-1	TRBJ2-7	ASQVRQGVDEQY
TRBV5-1	TRBJ2-2	ASIQGEGSTGELF
TRBV27	TRBJ2-2	ASTPATGYTGELF
TRBV6-1	TRBJ1-4	ASSSRMANEKLF
TRBV30	TRBJ1-1	AWSVTSYRVSEAF
TRBV7-3	TRBJ2-3	ASSLGTSGTDTQY
TRBV9	TRBJ2-7	ASSPISGRTGHYEQY
TRBV25-1	TRBJ1-2	ASREPSGRGARMGYT
TRBV21-1	TRBJ2-1	ASSPRTAGTTDEQF
TRBV25-1	TRBJ1-1	ASKTGTMNTEAF
TRBV14	TRBJ1-4	ASSQGPRQATNEKLF
TRBV7-9	TRBJ2-5	ASSFLAIVETQY
TRBV19	-	ASSISGLAGTYEQY
TRBV4-2	TRBJ2-1	ASSRQADNNEQF
TRBV7-3	TRBJ1-1	ASSSLHRETEAF
TRBV19	TRBJ1-5	ASSTGTLQPQH